These 18 T cell receptor beta chains were sequenced from one sample in a study of blood T cell repertoires in COVID-19. This table comes from immunoSEQ multiplex PCR, and its TCRdb copy is limited to in-frame clones, with some not included. Of about 140,000 clones in the sample, 85% to 90% were seen once. The sample was peripheral blood. The receptors here all came from an older woman with acute or convalescent COVID-19.

The chain employs TRBV5-1 and TRBJ2-3; 11 bases are a match to TRBD2. The V gene's germline CDR1 is SGHRS and CDR2 YFSETQ. Trimming removed 2 bases from V and 4 bases from J; junction bases left unmatched: 12. This CDR3 spans 18 amino acids. This CDR3 is CASSFSSPGLADADTQYF. DNA of the CDR3: TGCGCCAGCAGCTTCAGCTCGCCGGGACTAGCGGACGCAGATACGCAGTATTTT.

The chain joins TRBV6-5 to TRBJ2-7, with 7 bases aligning to TRBD1. The CDR3 spans 15 residues. Germline values: CDR1 MNHEY, CDR2 SVGAGI. V shed 0 bases and J 2 bases; nucleotides not matched to a gene: 4. In nucleotides, the CDR3 is TGTGCCAGCAGTTACTCAAGACAGGGTCCCTACGAGCAGTACTTC. Translation gives CASSYSRQGPYEQYF.

The chain employs TRBV30 and TRBJ2-3; TRBD1 agrees at 8 bases. The CDR3 covers 19 residues. Germline trimming cut 6 bases from V and 0 bases from J; bases unmatched to any gene: 20. The V gene's germline CDR1 is GTSNPN and CDR2 SVGIG (reference sequence). The CDR3 DNA reads as TGTGCCTGCTCGACTTTCCAGGGGGCGCTGATGTTGAGCACAGATACGCAGTATTTT. It codes for CACSTFQGALMLSTDTQYF.

This sequence joins TRBV7-3 and TRBJ1-1, with 10 nucleotides matching TRBD1. Germline CDR1 SGHTA, CDR2 FQGTGA. Trimming removed 2 bases from V and 10 bases from J; junction bases left unmatched: 7. The CDR3 covers 14 residues. CDR3 sequence (DNA): TGTGCCAGCAGCTTAGGGAGCTGGGACAGGGGAGCTTTCTTT. Protein: CASSLGSWDRGAFF.

This clone was seen a handful of times. The J gene is TRBJ1-1, the V gene TRBV28, with D possibly matching TRBD1 (6 bases). The V and J ends lost 6 bases and 5 bases respectively, with 13 bases between them. CDR1 is MDHEN, CDR2 SYDVKM, per germline. The CDR3 spans 13 residues. Here the CDR3 DNA reads TGTGCCAGCAGCTCACAGGGAAGGACTGAAGCTTTCTTT. Its translation: CASSSQGRTEAFF. Combining the CDR3 with reference TRBV28 and TRBJ1-1 gives the whole variable domain DVKVTQSSRYLVKRTGEKVFLECVQDMDHENMFWYRQDPGLGLRLIYFSYDVKMKEKGDIPEGYSVSREKKERFSLILESASTNQTSMYLCASSSQGRTEAFFGQGTRLTVV.

This chain uses TRBV28 with TRBJ1-1, with TRBD1 matching over 7 bases. The CDR3 spans 14 residues. Germline loops: CDR1 MDHEN, CDR2 SYDVKM. J was trimmed by 11 bases and V by 4 bases; bases with no gene match: 13. For the CDR3, the DNA is TGTGCCAGCAGTTCCGCACAGGGGTTTGAATGGGCTTTCTTT. Its protein product is CASSSAQGFEWAFF. Using reference TRBV28 and TRBJ1-1 for the parts outside the CDR3, the full variable domain is DVKVTQSSRYLVKRTGEKVFLECVQDMDHENMFWYRQDPGLGLRLIYFSYDVKMKEKGDIPEGYSVSREKKERFSLILESASTNQTSMYLCASSSAQGFEWAFFGQGTRLTVV.

This clone was counted once. V gene TRBV7-2 combines with J gene TRBJ1-4; 7 bases agree with TRBD1. V trimming: 1 base; J trimming: 5 bases; junction bases outside the gene matches: 10. The CDR3 consists of 17 residues. The V gene's germline CDR1 is SGHTA and CDR2 FQGNSA. CDR3 loop: CASSLGFRGDFNEKLFF. The CDR3, as DNA: TGTGCCAGCAGCTTAGGTTTCAGGGGGGATTTCAATGAAAAACTGTTTTTT. Using reference TRBV7-2 and TRBJ1-4 for the parts outside the CDR3, the full variable domain is GAGVSQSPSNKVTEKGKDVELRCDPISGHTALYWYRQSLGQGLEFLIYFQGNSAPDKSGLPSDRFSAERTGGSVSTLTIQRTQQEDSAVYLCASSLGFRGDFNEKLFFGSGTQLSVL.

This clone was observed a single time. This chain uses TRBV19 with TRBJ2-7, with D maybe TRBD1 (5 bases). The ends were cut back, 3 bases at V and 2 bases at J, with 11 bases in the middle. The CDR3 has 14 amino acids. Germline CDR1 reads LNHDA; CDR2 reads SQIVND (reference sequence). The CDR3 region is CASSMGQGPYEQYF. The CDR3, as DNA: TGTGCCAGTAGTATGGGGCAGGGCCCCTACGAGCAGTACTTC.

The gene calls are TRBV4-3 and TRBJ2-7; a possible D gene is TRBD2 (6 bases). Germline values: CDR1 LGHNA, CDR2 YSLEER. V lost 0 bases and J 3 bases, leaving 15 bases between the germline ends. The CDR3 is 16 amino acids. CDR3 protein: CASSQEGNSGYYEQYF. In DNA form, the CDR3 reads TGCGCCAGCAGCCAAGAGGGGAATAGCGGCTACTACGAGCAGTACTTC.

The V gene is TRBV11-2, the J gene TRBJ1-6, with 9 bases matching TRBD1. Trimming removed 2 bases from V and 9 bases from J; junction bases left unmatched: 5. This CDR3 region has 15 residues. Germline CDR1 SGHAT, CDR2 FQNNGV. CDR3 amino acids: CASSLTRQGGSPLHF. CDR3 coding DNA: TGTGCCAGCAGCTTAACGCGACAGGGGGGTTCACCCCTCCACTTT.

In its sample, this clone was seen once. The chain recombines TRBV4-1 with TRBJ2-5; 9 positions agree with TRBD1. The V and J ends lost 5 bases and 0 bases, in that order; junction bases with no gene match: 7. Looked up from germline, CDR1 is MGHRA and CDR2 is YSYEKL. This CDR3 spans 16 amino acids. CDR3 sequence: CASSFRDRGNQETQYF. The DNA for the CDR3 is TGCGCCAGCAGCTTTCGCGACAGGGGGAACCAAGAGACCCAGTACTTC.

The chain links TRBV5-1 to TRBJ2-7; 10 positions match TRBD1. J lost 5 bases, V lost 4 bases, and 9 bases had no gene match. The CDR3 has 15 amino acids. Germline CDR1 is SGHRS and CDR2 is YFSETQ. CDR3 nucleotides: TGCGCCAGCAGCGCCGGACAGGGGGGTATCGACGAGCAGTACTTC. It codes for CASSAGQGGIDEQYF.

This chain connects TRBV6-5 to TRBJ1-1, with TRBD1 matching 7 bases. This CDR3 contains 15 residues. Germline lookup yields CDR1 MNHEY and CDR2 SVGAGI. J lost 3 bases, V lost 5 bases, and 9 bases had no gene match. CDR3: CASSPQKGADTEAFF. The CDR3 DNA reads TGTGCCAGCAGTCCCCAGAAGGGGGCGGACACTGAAGCTTTCTTT.

This chain uses TRBV5-1 with TRBJ1-5, with a possible D match to TRBD1 (5 bases). Deletions cut 5 bases from V and 0 bases from J, with 9 bases between. In germline, CDR1 is SGHRS, CDR2 YFSETQ. The CDR3 is made up of 14 amino acids. The CDR3 loop is CASSTGTSNQPQHF. DNA of the CDR3: TGCGCCAGCAGTACAGGTACTAGCAATCAGCCCCAGCATTTT.

The rearrangement joins TRBV2 to TRBJ2-5; D unresolved. The V end was cut by 1 base, the J end by 4 bases, with 13 bases between. Looked up from germline, CDR1 is SNHLY and CDR2 is FYNNEI. This CDR3 has 15 amino acids. The CDR3 nucleotides read TGTGCCAGCAGTGAAGGTCCCTCGCGAGGAGAGACCCAGTACTTC. This encodes CASSEGPSRGETQYF.

The rearrangement uses TRBV19 and TRBJ2-1; D is perhaps TRBD1 (7 bases). The germline gives CDR1 LNHDA, CDR2 SQIVND (reference sequence). Trimming cost V 5 bases and J 5 bases, with 13 bases left between them. The CDR3 has 14 amino acids. The CDR3 loop reads CASSWQGGDNEQFF. CDR3 DNA: TGTGCCAGTAGTTGGCAGGGGGGAGACAATGAGCAGTTCTTC.

This rearrangement joins TRBV18 to TRBJ1-4, with TRBD1 matching 8 bases. The CDR3 covers 15 residues. Germline CDR1 and CDR2: KGHSH and LQKENI. The V and J ends lost 4 bases and 6 bases, in that order; junction bases with no gene match: 7. The CDR3 nucleotides are TGTGCCAGCTCACTGTCCAGGGGGCAATATGAAAAACTGTTTTTT. It yields the protein CASSLSRGQYEKLFF. The variable domain in full, completed from reference TRBV18 and TRBJ1-4, reads NAGVMQNPRHLVRRRGQEARLRCSPMKGHSHVYWYRQLPEEGLKFMVYLQKENIIDESGMPKERFSAEFPKEGPSILRIQQVVRGDSAAYFCASSLSRGQYEKLFFGSGTQLSVL.

The gene calls are TRBV5-4 and TRBJ2-3; 10 nucleotides agree with TRBD2. The junction had 21 bases not matched to a gene; V was cut back by 6 bases and J by 14 bases. Germline-derived CDR1 and CDR2 are SGHNT and YYREEE (reference sequence). This CDR3 comprises 16 residues. The CDR3 loop reads CASTVRGVAGGRAWYF. In nucleotides, the CDR3 is TGTGCCAGCACCGTTCGGGGTGTAGCGGGGGGCCGCGCCTGGTATTTT.